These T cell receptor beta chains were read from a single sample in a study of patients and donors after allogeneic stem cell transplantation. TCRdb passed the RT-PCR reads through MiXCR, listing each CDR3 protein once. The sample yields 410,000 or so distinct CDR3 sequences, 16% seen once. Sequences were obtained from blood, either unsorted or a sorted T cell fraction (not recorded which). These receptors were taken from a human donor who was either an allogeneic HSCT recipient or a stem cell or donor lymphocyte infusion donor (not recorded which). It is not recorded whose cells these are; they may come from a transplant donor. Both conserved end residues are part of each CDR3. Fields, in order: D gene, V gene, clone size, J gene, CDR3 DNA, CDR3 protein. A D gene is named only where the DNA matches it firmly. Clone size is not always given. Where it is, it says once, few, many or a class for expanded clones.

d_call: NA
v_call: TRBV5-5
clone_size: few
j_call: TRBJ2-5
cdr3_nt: TGTGCCAGCAGCTTCTTTCGGGGCACCCAAGAGACCCAGTACTTC
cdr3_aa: CASSFFRGTQETQYF

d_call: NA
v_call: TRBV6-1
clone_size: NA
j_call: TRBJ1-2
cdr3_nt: TGTGCCAGCACCCACGGGACATCGGGTGGCTACACCTTC
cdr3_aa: CASTHGTSGGYTF

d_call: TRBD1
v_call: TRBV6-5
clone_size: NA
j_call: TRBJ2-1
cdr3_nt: TGTGCCAGCAGTTACTCGAGACAGGGGGCGGTCAATGAGCAGTTCTTC
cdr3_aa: CASSYSRQGAVNEQFF

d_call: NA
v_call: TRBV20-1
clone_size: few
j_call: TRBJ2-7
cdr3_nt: TGCAGTGCTAGAGAGCGGGTGGTCTACGAGCAGTACTTC
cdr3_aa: CSARERVVYEQYF

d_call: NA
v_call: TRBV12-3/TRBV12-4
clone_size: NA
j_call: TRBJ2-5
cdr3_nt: TGTGCCAGCAGTTTCGGCAGGGGTACGGAGACCCAGTACTTC
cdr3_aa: CASSFGRGTETQYF

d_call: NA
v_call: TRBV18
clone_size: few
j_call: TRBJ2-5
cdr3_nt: TGTGCCAGCTCACTGCCCACTGGCGTCACCCCCACCCAAGAGACCCAGTACTTC
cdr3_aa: CASSLPTGVTPTQETQYF

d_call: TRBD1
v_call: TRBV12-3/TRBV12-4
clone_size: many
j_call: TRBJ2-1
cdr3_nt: TGTGCCAGCAGTTCGACAGGGGCCTACAATGAGCAGTTCTTC
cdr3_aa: CASSSTGAYNEQFF

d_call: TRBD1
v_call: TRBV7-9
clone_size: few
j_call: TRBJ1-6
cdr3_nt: TGTGCCAGCAGCTTCCAAACAGGGGATAATTCACCCCTCCACTTT
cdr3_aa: CASSFQTGDNSPLHF

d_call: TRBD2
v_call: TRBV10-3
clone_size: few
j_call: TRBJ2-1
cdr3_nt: TGTGCCATCAGTGAGTCGATCCTAGCGGGAGGGCCCAATGAGCAGTTCTTC
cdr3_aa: CAISESILAGGPNEQFF

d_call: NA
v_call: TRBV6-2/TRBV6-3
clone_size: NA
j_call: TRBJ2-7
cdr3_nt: TGTGCCAGCAGTTACTCGGGACTCTCTCCCTACGAGCAGTACTTC
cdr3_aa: CASSYSGLSPYEQYF

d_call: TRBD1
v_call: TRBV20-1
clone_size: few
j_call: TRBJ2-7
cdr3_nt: TGCAGTGCTGTACGGGACAGTACCTACGAGCAGTACTTC
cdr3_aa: CSAVRDSTYEQYF

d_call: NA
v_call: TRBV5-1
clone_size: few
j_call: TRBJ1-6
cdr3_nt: TGCGCCAGCAGCTTGACCGGGATCCCACCCCTCCACTTT
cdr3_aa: CASSLTGIPPLHF

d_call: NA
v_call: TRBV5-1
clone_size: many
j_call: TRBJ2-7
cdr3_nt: TGCGCCAGCATGACAGAACTCGGGGAGCAGTACTTC
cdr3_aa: CASMTELGEQYF

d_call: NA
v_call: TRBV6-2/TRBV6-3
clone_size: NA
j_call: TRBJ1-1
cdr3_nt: TGTGCCAGCAGTTACGGCCAGCTCACTGAAGCTTTCTTT
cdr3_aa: CASSYGQLTEAFF

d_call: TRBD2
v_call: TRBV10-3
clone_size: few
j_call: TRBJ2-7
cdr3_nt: TGTGCCATCAGTAAATTAGCGGGACCATCCTACGAGCAGTACTTC
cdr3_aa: CAISKLAGPSYEQYF

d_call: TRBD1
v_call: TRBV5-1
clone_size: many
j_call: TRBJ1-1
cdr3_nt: TGCGCCAGCAGCCGCTTGACAGGGGGCATCACTGAAGCTTTCTTT
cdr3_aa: CASSRLTGGITEAFF

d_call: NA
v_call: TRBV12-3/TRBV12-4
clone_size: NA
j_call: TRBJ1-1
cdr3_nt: TGTGCCAGCACCCCCCAGAGCACTGAAGCTTTCTTT
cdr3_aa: CASTPQSTEAFF

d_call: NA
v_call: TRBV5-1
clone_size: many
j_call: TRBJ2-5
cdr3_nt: TGCGCCAGCAGCTTGAATCGGGCAGAAGAGACCCAGTACTTC
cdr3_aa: CASSLNRAEETQYF

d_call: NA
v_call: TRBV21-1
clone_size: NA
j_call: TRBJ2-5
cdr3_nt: TGTGCCAGCAGCAAAGGGGACAGGGGGCGAAGGGATCAAGAGACCCAGTACTTC
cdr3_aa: CASSKGDRGRRDQETQYF

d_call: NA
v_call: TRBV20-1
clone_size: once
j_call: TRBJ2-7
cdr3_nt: TGCAGTGTTAAAGGGGTGGTCCCCTACGAGCAGTACTTC
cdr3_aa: CSVKGVVPYEQYF

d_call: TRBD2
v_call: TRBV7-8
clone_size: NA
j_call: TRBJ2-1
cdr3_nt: TGTGCCAGCAGCTTAGTCGGCAGCGGGAGGGCCGGTGAGCAGTTCTTC
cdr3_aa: CASSLVGSGRAGEQFF